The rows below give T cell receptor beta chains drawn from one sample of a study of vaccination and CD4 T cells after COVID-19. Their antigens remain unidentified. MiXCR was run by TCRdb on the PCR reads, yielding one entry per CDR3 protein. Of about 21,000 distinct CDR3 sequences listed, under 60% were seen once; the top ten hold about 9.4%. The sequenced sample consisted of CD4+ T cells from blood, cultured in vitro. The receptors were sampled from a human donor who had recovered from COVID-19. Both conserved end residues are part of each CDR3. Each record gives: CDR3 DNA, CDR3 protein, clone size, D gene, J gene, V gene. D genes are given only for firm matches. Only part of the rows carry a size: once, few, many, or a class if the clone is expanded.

TGCAGTGCTAGAGAGACAGGCTCTGGAAACACCATATATTTT CSARETGSGNTIYF few . TRBJ1-3 TRBV20-1
TGCGCCAGCAGCTTGGTTGGGGGCAATCAGCCCCAGCATTTT CASSLVGGNQPQHF few . TRBJ1-5 TRBV5-1
TGTGCCAGCAGTGAGCTGGGACTAGCGGGAGGTACAGTTGAGCAGTACTTC CASSELGLAGGTVEQYF few TRBD2 TRBJ2-7 TRBV6-1
TGTGCCAGCAGTTTGGAGGACAGGGGGTATGGCTACACCTTC CASSLEDRGYGYTF . TRBD1 TRBJ1-2 TRBV12-3/TRBV12-4
TGCAGTGCTAACCGGGACATTCTCTCCTACAATGAGCAGTTCTTC CSANRDILSYNEQFF few . TRBJ2-1 TRBV20-1
TGTGCCAGCAGTTTAAATTTACTAGCGGGTCTCTCCTACGAGCAGTACTTC CASSLNLLAGLSYEQYF . TRBD2 TRBJ2-7 TRBV27
TGTGCCAGCAGCTTCTTAGCGGGATCCTACAATGAGCAGTTCTTC CASSFLAGSYNEQFF . TRBD2 TRBJ2-1 TRBV7-9
TGTGCCAGCAGCTCCAGCGGCTCTTCCTACGAGCAGTACTTC CASSSSGSSYEQYF . . TRBJ2-7 TRBV7-2
TGCGCCAGCAGTGTTGGGATCGGGCGGGAGCAGTTCTTC CASSVGIGREQFF . . TRBJ2-1 TRBV10-1
TGTGCCATTCCAGGAAACACCATATATTTT CAIPGNTIYF . . TRBJ1-3 TRBV21-1
TGTGCCAGCACTTTTTCCGCGAACACCGGGGAGCTGTTTTTT CASTFSANTGELFF few . TRBJ2-2 TRBV6-4
TGCAGTGCTAGAGATCGGCGAAGCAATCAGCCCCAGCATTTT CSARDRRSNQPQHF few . TRBJ1-5 TRBV20-1
TGTGCCAGCAGCCTCCGGGTAGCGGGAACCACAGATACGCAGTATTTT CASSLRVAGTTDTQYF medium-sized TRBD2 TRBJ2-3 TRBV12-3/TRBV12-4
TGTGCCAGCAATAGACAGAACGGAGATACGCAGTATTTT CASNRQNGDTQYF . . TRBJ2-3 TRBV7-3
TGCAGTGCTGAGGCACAGGGTCGGCCAGATACGCAGTATTTT CSAEAQGRPDTQYF medium-sized . TRBJ2-3 TRBV20-1
TGTGCCAGCAGCTTATCGGGGATGGGGAAGGAGCAGTACTTC CASSLSGMGKEQYF . . TRBJ2-7 TRBV11-3
TGTGCCAGCAGTCTCCCATTGGAGGGAGAGACCCAGTACTTC CASSLPLEGETQYF . . TRBJ2-5 TRBV5-4
TGTGCCAGCAGCCCTATGGGGGCGCCCCGGTACACTGAAGCTTTCTTT CASSPMGAPRYTEAFF few . TRBJ1-1 TRBV25-1
TGTGCCAGCTCTCCGACAGGGAAGGATCAGCCCCAGCATTTT CASSPTGKDQPQHF few TRBD1 TRBJ1-5 TRBV18
TGCAGCGTTCCGTTGACTAGCGGGAGCTTTGGTGAGCAGTACTTC CSVPLTSGSFGEQYF once TRBD2 TRBJ2-7 TRBV29-1
TGCGCCAGCAGCTTGGGGGTGACAGACCAGGATGAAGCTTTCTTT CASSLGVTDQDEAFF . . TRBJ1-1 TRBV5-1
TGTGCCAGCAGTCGGCAGGCCGCGAACACCGGGGAGCTGTTTTTT CASSRQAANTGELFF . . TRBJ2-2 TRBV6-1
TGCAGTGCCTCCCAGGGACAGCCCAAAAGCGCCGGGGAGCTGTTTTTT CSASQGQPKSAGELFF . TRBD1 TRBJ2-2 TRBV20-1
TGTGCCACGACCGAGGGGACAGGCACCGGGGAGCTGTTTTTT CATTEGTGTGELFF . TRBD1 TRBJ2-2 TRBV10-3
TGTGCCATCAGTGAGTCACAGGGGAGGACTGAAGCTTTCTTT CAISESQGRTEAFF . TRBD1 TRBJ1-1 TRBV10-3
TGTGCCAGCAGTTCTAGGTTGGACAATGAGCAGTTCTTC CASSSRLDNEQFF . . TRBJ2-1 TRBV27
TGTGCCAGCAGCTTCGAACCCGGGAGAAGGTACGAGCAGTACTTC CASSFEPGRRYEQYF few . TRBJ2-7 TRBV7-2
TGTGCCAGCAGCACCGGGACTAGCGGCCAAGAGACCCAGTACTTC CASSTGTSGQETQYF . TRBD2 TRBJ2-5 TRBV6-1
TGCAGTGCTAGTTCAGGGATCGACAAAAACATTCAGTACTTC CSASSGIDKNIQYF . . TRBJ2-4 TRBV20-1
TGTGCCAGCAGTTATGGGGCCGGGACAGGCGCCTCCGAGCAGTACTTC CASSYGAGTGASEQYF few TRBD1 TRBJ2-7 TRBV28
TGTGCCAGCAGCTCCCTGAGGGGGCCTTGGACTGAAGCTTTCTTT CASSSLRGPWTEAFF medium-sized TRBD1 TRBJ1-1 TRBV7-9
TGTACCAGCAGCTTAGGCCCAGGGTCTGGAAACACCATATATTTT CTSSLGPGSGNTIYF . . TRBJ1-3 TRBV7-6
TGTGCCAGCAGCATAACTAGCGGCACAGATACGCAGTATTTT CASSITSGTDTQYF large TRBD2 TRBJ2-3 TRBV7-9
TGTGCCAGCAGTTACTCGATTCAGGGCAATCAGCCCCAGCATTTT CASSYSIQGNQPQHF . . TRBJ1-5 TRBV6-5
TGTGCCAGCAGCTTAAATCGCGGGGAACACCAGTACTTC CASSLNRGEHQYF . . TRBJ2-5 TRBV7-3
TGCAGTGCCCCGACCTGGAACACTGAAGCTTTCTTT CSAPTWNTEAFF few . TRBJ1-1 TRBV20-1
TGTGCCAGCAGTTATGGTCAGGGGGAAGCTTTCTTT CASSYGQGEAFF . . TRBJ1-1 TRBV6-5
TGTGCCAGCAGTGAAAGGGGGGGAATTGGTAACAATGAGCAGTTCTTC CASSERGGIGNNEQFF . . TRBJ2-1 TRBV25-1
TGCAGTGCCTACCGTGGGGGGCAAGACGAGCAGTACTTC CSAYRGGQDEQYF . . TRBJ2-7 TRBV20-1
TGTGCCAGCACCCCCTTCCCAGGGGTACGGACTGAAGCTTTCTTT CASTPFPGVRTEAFF few . TRBJ1-1 TRBV27
TGTGCCATCAGTGTGGACAGGGGAGGAGGACAGCCCCAGCATTTT CAISVDRGGGQPQHF . TRBD1 TRBJ1-5 TRBV10-3
TGCAGTGCTAGCATGGGGGGTGGGGAGTACAATGAGCAGTTCTTC CSASMGGGEYNEQFF few . TRBJ2-1 TRBV20-1
TGTGCCAGCACCTCGGAATTTAAAGGAGGGACCGGGGAGCTGTTTTTT CASTSEFKGGTGELFF few . TRBJ2-2 TRBV7-9
TGTGCCAGCAGTCTCTCCCGATGGCCCAATGAGCAGTTCTTC CASSLSRWPNEQFF few . TRBJ2-1 TRBV27
TGCAGTGCTAGACCGGGGAGAGAGACCCAGTACTTC CSARPGRETQYF . . TRBJ2-5 TRBV20-1
TGTGCCGGTCAGGAGGACCAAACTGAAGCTTTCTTT CAGQEDQTEAFF . . TRBJ1-1 TRBV30
TGCAGTGCTAGAGCAGGAGGGACTGGGTATAATGAAAAACTGTTTTTT CSARAGGTGYNEKLFF . . TRBJ1-4 TRBV20-1
TGCAGTGCTAGCCTGGGGCAGTCATCGCAGTATTTT CSASLGQSSQYF few . TRBJ2-3 TRBV20-1
TGTGCCACCAGTGACCGGACAGGGCAAAACACAGATACGCAGTATTTT CATSDRTGQNTDTQYF . TRBD1 TRBJ2-3 TRBV24-1
TGTGCCACCAGCAGTGGGAATGAGCAGTTCTTC CATSSGNEQFF few . TRBJ2-1 TRBV15
TGTGCCAGCAGCGCCCGGGGCAGGGATAACGGCTACACCTTC CASSARGRDNGYTF . . TRBJ1-2 TRBV7-2
TGCAGTGCTTTTACCAGAGCGGGAGCTAGCACAGATACGCAGTATTTT CSAFTRAGASTDTQYF few TRBD2 TRBJ2-3 TRBV20-1
TGCAGCGTTGAAGATCAAAGGGAAAACAGGGGAACTGAAGCTTTCTTT CSVEDQRENRGTEAFF . TRBD1 TRBJ1-1 TRBV29-1
TGTGCCTGGAGTGTACTGGGCTACCAGTTTGGGTCCTACGAGCAGTACTTC CAWSVLGYQFGSYEQYF . . TRBJ2-7 TRBV30
TGTGCCAGCTCAGAGGGGGTGGGGAACACTGAAGCTTTCTTT CASSEGVGNTEAFF few . TRBJ1-1 TRBV18